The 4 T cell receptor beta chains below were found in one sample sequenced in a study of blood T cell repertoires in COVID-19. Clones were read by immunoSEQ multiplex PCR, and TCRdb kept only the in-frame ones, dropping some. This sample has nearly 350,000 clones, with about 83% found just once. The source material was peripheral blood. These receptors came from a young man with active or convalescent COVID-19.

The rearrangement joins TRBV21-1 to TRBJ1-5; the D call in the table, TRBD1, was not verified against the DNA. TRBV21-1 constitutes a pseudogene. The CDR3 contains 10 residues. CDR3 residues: CARQGRPQHF. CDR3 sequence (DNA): TGTGCCAGACAGGGGCGGCCCCAGCATTTT.

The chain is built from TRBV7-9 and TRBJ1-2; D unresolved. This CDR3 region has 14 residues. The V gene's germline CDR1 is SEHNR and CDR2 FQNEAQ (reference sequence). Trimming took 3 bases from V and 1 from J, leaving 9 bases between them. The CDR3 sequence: CASSFSYGNYGYTF. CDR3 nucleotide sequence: TGTGCCAGCAGCTTTAGCTACGGTAACTATGGCTACACCTTC.

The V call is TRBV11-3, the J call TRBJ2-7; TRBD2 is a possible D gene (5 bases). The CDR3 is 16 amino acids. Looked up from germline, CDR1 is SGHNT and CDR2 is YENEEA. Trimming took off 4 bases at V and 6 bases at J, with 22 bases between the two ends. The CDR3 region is CASSSRLGSGASEQYF. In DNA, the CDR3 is TGTGCCAGCAGCTCACGATTGGGCAGCGGAGCGAGCGAGCAGTACTTC.

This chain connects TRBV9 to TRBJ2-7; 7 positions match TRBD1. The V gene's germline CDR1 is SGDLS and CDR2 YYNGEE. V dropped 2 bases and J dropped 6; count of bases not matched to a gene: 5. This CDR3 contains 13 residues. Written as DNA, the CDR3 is TGTGCCAGCAGCGTGAGGGGGCGAGGCGAGCAGTACTTC. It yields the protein CASSVRGRGEQYF.